This T cell receptor beta chain derives from a study of blood T cells in healthy people across ages. This clonotype was observed a single time. A second about 7 to 11 cycle PCR used barcoded and J-beta primers. Each cDNA molecule was tagged by a template-switch adaptor with 12 random nucleotides. TCRdb ran MiXCR on the 5' RACE reads and lists one entry per CDR3 protein. The table has about 730,000 distinct CDR3 sequences, roughly 47% seen once; the top ten hold approximately 22%. CDR3 length equals 16 residues. The junction had 16 bases not matched to a gene; V was cut back by 1 base and J by 11 bases. Germline V gene sequence: CDR1 MGHDK, CDR2 SYGVNS. At least 6.5 million PBMCs were isolated per sample.

The source of this sequence is an older woman in good health. Sequenced material: blood. The rearrangement uses TRBV25-1 and TRBJ2-5; 7 nucleotides match TRBD1. CDR3 loop: CASSESLVRGIGEQYF. The CDR3 nucleotides are TGTGCCAGCAGTGAATCTCTGGTCAGGGGGATTGGGGAGCAGTACTTC.